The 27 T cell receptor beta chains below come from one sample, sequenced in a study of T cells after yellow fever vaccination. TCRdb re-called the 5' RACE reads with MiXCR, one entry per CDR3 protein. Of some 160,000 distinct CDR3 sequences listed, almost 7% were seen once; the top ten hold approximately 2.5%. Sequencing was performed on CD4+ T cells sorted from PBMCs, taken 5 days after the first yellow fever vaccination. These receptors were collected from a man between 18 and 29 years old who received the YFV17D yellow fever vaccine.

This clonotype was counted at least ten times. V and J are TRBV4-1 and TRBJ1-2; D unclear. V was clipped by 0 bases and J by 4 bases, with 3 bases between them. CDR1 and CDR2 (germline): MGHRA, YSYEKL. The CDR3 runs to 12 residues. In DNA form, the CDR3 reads TGCGCCAGCAGCCAAGATAGCTATGGCTACACCTTC. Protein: CASSQDSYGYTF.

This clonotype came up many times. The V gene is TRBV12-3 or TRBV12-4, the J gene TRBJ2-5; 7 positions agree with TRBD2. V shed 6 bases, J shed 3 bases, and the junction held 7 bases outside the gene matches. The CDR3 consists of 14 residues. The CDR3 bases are TGTGCCAGCAGCACACTAGCGCGTGAAGAGACCCAGTACTTC. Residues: CASSTLAREETQYF.

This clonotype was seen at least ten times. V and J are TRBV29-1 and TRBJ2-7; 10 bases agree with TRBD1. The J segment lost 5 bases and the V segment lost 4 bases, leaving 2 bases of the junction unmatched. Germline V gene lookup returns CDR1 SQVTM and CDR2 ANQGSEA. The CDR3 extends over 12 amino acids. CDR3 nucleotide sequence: TGCAGCGTTGTTGGGACAGGGGACGAGCAGTACGTC. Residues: CSVVGTGDEQYV.

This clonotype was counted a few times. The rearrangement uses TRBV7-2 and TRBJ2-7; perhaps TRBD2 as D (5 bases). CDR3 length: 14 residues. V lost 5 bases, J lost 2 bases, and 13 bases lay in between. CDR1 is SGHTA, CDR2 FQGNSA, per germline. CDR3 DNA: TGTGCCAGCAGCCCGGTCGAGGGCCCCTACGAGCAGTACTTC. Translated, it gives CASSPVEGPYEQYF.

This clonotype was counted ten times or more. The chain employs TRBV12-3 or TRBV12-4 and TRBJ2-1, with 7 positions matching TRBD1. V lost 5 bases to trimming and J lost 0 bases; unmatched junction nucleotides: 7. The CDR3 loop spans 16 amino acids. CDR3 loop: CASSKGAEVSYNEQFF. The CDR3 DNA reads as TGTGCCAGCAGTAAGGGGGCGGAGGTCTCCTACAATGAGCAGTTCTTC.

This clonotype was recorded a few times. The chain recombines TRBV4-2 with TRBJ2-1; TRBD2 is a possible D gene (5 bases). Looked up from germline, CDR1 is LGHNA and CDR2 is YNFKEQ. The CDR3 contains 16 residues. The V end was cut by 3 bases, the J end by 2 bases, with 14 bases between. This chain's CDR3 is CASSQPPGSAYNEQFF. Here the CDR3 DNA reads TGTGCCAGCAGCCAGCCCCCGGGATCAGCCTACAATGAGCAGTTCTTC.

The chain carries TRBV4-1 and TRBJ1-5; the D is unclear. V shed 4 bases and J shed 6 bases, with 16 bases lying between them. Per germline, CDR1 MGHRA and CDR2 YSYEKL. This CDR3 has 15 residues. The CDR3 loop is CASSLREGGRQPQHF. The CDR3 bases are TGCGCCAGCAGCCTAAGGGAGGGAGGCCGTCAGCCCCAGCATTTT.

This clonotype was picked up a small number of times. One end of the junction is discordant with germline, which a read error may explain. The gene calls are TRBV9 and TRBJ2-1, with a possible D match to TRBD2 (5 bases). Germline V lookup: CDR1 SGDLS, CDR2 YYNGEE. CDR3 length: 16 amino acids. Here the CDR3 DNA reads TGTGCCAGCAGCCCCCAAGGGAGCAGCTCCAACAATGAGCAGTTCTTC. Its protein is CASSPQGSSSNNEQFF.

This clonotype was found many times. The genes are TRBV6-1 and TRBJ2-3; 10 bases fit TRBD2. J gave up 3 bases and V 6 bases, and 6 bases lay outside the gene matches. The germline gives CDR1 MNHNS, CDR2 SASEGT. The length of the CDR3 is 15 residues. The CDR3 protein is CASSILGLATDTQYF. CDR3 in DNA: TGTGCCAGCAGCATACTGGGACTAGCGACAGATACGCAGTATTTT.

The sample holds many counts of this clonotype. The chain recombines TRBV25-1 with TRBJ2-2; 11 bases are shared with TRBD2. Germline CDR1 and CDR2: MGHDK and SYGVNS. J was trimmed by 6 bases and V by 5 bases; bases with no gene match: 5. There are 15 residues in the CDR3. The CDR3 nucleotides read TGTGCCAGCAGTTTTAGCGGGGGGGCGCCCGGGGAGCTGTTTTTT. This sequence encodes CASSFSGGAPGELFF.

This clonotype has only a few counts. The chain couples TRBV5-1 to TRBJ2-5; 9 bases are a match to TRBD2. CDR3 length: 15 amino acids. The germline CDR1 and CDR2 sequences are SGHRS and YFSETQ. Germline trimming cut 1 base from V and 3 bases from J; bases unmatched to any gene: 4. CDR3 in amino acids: CASSLMRLAEETQYF. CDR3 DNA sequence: TGCGCCAGCAGCTTGATGAGACTAGCGGAAGAGACCCAGTACTTC.

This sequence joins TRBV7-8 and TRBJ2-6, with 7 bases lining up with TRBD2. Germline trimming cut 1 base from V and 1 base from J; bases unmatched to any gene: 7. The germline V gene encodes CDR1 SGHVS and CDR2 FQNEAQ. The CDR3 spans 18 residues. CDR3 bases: TGTGCCAGCAGCTTAGTTACCCCGGGAGGATCTGGGGCCAACGTCCTGACTTTC. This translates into CASSLVTPGGSGANVLTF. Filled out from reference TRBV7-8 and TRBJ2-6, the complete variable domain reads GAGVSQSPRYKVAKRGQDVALRCDPISGHVSLFWYQQALGQGPEFLTYFQNEAQLDKSGLPSDRFFAERPEGSVSTLKIQRTQQEDSAVYLCASSLVTPGGSGANVLTFGAGSRLTVL.

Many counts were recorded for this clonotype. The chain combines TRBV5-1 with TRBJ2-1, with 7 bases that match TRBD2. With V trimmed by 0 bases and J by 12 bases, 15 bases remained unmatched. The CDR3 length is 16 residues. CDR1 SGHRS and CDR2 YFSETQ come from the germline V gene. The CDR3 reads CASSLETAPGGSGQFF. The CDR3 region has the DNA TGCGCCAGCAGCTTGGAGACGGCACCCGGGGGGTCGGGGCAGTTCTTC.

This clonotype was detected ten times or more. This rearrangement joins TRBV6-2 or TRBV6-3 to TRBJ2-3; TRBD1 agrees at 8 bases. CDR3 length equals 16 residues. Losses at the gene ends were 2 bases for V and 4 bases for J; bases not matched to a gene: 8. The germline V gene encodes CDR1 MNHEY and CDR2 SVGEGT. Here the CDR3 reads CASSYPGQGIADTQYF. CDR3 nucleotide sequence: TGTGCCAGCAGTTACCCCGGACAGGGAATAGCAGATACGCAGTATTTT.

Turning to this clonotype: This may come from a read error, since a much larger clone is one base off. CDR3 sequence: CASSGKRTETQYF. The CDR3 DNA follows: TGTGCCAGCAGCGGTAAAAGGACGGAGACCCAGTACTTC. The chain joins TRBV5-6 to TRBJ2-5; D gene uncertain. The length of the CDR3 is 13 residues. Germline values: CDR1 SGHDT, CDR2 YYEEEE. V dropped 4 bases and J dropped 5 bases, with 12 bases sitting between them.

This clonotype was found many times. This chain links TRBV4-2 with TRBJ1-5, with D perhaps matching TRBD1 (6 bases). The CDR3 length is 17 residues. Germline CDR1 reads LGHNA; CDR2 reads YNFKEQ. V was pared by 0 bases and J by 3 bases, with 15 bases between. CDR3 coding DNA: TGTGCCAGCAGCCAAGATGGGGACATTGGGTCCAATCAGCCCCAGCATTTT. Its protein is CASSQDGDIGSNQPQHF.

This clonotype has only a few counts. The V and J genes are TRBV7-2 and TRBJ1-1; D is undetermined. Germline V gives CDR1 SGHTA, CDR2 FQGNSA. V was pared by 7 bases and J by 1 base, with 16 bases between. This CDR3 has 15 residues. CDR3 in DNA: TGTGCCAGCACCCCCAACGGACGGTGGAACACTGAAGCTTTCTTT. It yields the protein CASTPNGRWNTEAFF.

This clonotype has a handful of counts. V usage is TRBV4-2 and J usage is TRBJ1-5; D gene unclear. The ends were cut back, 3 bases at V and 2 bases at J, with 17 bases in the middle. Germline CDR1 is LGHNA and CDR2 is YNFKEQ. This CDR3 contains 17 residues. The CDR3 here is CASSQTYGESGNQPQHF. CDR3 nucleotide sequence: TGTGCCAGCAGCCAGACGTATGGAGAGTCGGGCAATCAGCCCCAGCATTTT.

The CDR3 DNA reads as TGTGCCAGCTGCTCGGGACAAGGCCCTCCGGGTGGAAAGGAGCCCCAGCATTTT. It is translated as CASCSGQGPPGGKEPQHF. The chain uses TRBV25-1 and TRBJ1-5; TRBD1 is a possible D gene (6 bases). Per the germline V gene, CDR1 is MGHDK and CDR2 is SYGVNS. The CDR3 is 18 amino acids. The ends were cut back, 8 bases at V and 8 bases at J, with 31 bases in the middle.

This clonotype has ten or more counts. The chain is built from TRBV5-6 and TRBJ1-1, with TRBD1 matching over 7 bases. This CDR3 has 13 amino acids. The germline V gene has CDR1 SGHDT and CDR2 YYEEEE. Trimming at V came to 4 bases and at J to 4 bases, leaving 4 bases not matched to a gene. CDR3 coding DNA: TGTGCCAGCAGCACCAGGGGGGGCACTGAAGCTTTCTTT. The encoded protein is CASSTRGGTEAFF.

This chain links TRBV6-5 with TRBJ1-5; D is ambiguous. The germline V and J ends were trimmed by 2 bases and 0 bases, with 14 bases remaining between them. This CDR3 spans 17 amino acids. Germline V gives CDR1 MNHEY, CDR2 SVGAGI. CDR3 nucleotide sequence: TGTGCCAGCAGTTACCCGAGGACGTTAGATAGCAATCAGCCCCAGCATTTT. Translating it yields CASSYPRTLDSNQPQHF.

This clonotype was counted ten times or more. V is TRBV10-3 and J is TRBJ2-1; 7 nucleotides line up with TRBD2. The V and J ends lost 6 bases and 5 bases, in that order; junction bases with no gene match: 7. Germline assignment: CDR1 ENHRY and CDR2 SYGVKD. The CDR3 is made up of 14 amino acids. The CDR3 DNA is TGTGCCATCAGGGGGTCGCTAGCGGACAATGAGCAGTTCTTC. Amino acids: CAIRGSLADNEQFF.

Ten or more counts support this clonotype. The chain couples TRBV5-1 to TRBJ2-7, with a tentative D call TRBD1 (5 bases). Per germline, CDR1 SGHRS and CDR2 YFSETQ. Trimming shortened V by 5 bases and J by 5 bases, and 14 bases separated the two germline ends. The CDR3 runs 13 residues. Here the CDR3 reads CASRFDSFNEQYF. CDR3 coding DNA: TGCGCCAGCAGATTCGACAGTTTTAACGAGCAGTACTTC.

CDR3 coding DNA: TGTGCCAGCACCTATGCTCTGGCAGCAAATAATTCACCCCTCCACTTT. Translated: CASTYALAANNSPLHF. This rearrangement joins TRBV6-5 to TRBJ1-6; no definite D call. V was cut by 7 bases and J by 5 bases, with 18 bases left in between. Germline V gene sequence: CDR1 MNHEY, CDR2 SVGAGI. The CDR3 is 16 residues long.

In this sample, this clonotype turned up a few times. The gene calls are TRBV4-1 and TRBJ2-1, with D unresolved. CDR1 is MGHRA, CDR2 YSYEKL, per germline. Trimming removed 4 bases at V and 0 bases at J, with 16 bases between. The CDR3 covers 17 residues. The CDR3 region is CASSRPTGPSSYNEQFF. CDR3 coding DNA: TGCGCCAGCAGCCGCCCGACTGGCCCGAGCTCCTACAATGAGCAGTTCTTC.

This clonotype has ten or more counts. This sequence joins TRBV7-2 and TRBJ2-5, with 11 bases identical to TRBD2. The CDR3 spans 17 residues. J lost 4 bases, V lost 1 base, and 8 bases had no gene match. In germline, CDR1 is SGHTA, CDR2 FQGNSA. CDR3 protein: CASSLVSLAGGGETQYF. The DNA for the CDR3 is TGTGCCAGCAGCTTAGTCTCGCTAGCGGGGGGTGGAGAGACCCAGTACTTC. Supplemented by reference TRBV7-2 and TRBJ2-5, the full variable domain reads GAGVSQSPSNKVTEKGKDVELRCDPISGHTALYWYRQSLGQGLEFLIYFQGNSAPDKSGLPSDRFSAERTGGSVSTLTIQRTQQEDSAVYLCASSLVSLAGGGETQYFGPGTRLLVL.

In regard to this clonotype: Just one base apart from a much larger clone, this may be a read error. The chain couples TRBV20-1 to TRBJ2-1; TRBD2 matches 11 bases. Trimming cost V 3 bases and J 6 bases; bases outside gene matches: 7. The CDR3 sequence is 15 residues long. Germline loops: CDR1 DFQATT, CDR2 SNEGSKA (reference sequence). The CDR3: CSASPASGGRNEQFF. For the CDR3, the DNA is TGCAGTGCTAGCCCCGCTAGCGGGGGGCGCAATGAGCAGTTCTTC.